This T cell receptor (beta chain) stems from a study of T cells in Graves' hyperthyroidism and ophthalmopathy. These patients, aged 18 to 65, had recently diagnosed hyperthyroidism lasting under 2 months. Those patients with uncontrolled infection, other autoimmune disease, pregnancy or lactation were excluded. General study points: Stable hyperthyroidism was told apart from ophthalmopathy by a model built on 13 V-J features.

V was trimmed by 9 bases and J by 2 bases, leaving 18 bases between them. This CDR3 spans 15 amino acids. Germline CDR1 MNHNS, CDR2 SASEGT. Amplified TCR beta CDR3 regions came from RNA transcripts. The study used the HTBI primer set for a first-round RT-PCR of the TCR CDR3. TCRdb reprocessed the multiplex PCR reads via MiXCR and lists one record per CDR3 protein. The profile shows under 40,000 distinct CDR3 sequences, approximately 50% of them singletons. This clonotype was seen repeatedly, ten times or more. Antigen unknown. The source material was blood. The rearrangement uses TRBV6-1 and TRBJ2-3; the D gene is possibly TRBD2 (5 bases). This TCR came from a woman in her forties or fifties with Graves' hyperthyroidism that later progressed to Graves' ophthalmopathy. In nucleotides, the CDR3 is TGTGCCAGTTTTCTTGGAGCGGAGTCCACAGATACGCAGTATTTT. Protein sequence: CASFLGAESTDTQYF.